This T cell receptor (beta chain) emerged from a study of blood T cells in healthy people across ages. Looking at the study overall: For every two T cells, template switching captured about one barcoded beta molecule.

Total RNA extracted from each sample amounted to at least 6 micrograms. Trimming left V 6 bases short and J 2 bases short, with 10 bases between. This CDR3 region has 13 residues. Germline loops: CDR1 MNHNY, CDR2 SVGAGI (reference sequence). Findings and caveats of the study: Observed TCR beta diversity showed a strong correlation with the percentage of naive T cells as measured by flow cytometry.

This clonotype was seen more than once but under ten times. Its matching antigen is unknown. Alongside a J-beta primer mix, a sample-barcoded 5' primer served in a second PCR lasting roughly 6 to 12 cycles. Each cDNA molecule, via a template-switch adaptor with 12 random nucleotides, was tagged. Each CDR3 protein gets one entry after TCRdb re-called the 5' RACE reads with MiXCR. The data contain about 1.8 million distinct CDR3 sequences, about 50% of them singletons. The specimen was blood. The TCR comes from a woman in her thirties or forties in good health. The genes are TRBV6-6 and TRBJ1-2, with D unclear. Here the CDR3 reads CASRETVNYGYTF. CDR3 bases: TGTGCCAGCAGAGAGACCGTCAACTATGGCTACACCTTC.